This T cell receptor beta chain derives from a study of cytomegalovirus exposure and HLA in healthy donors. Study-wide points: The study designated roughly 160 TCR beta chains cytomegalovirus-associated. Prior analysis indicated that the majority of TCR beta V segments exhibited productivity approximately 90% or approximately 30% of the time.

With 7 bases clipped from V and 6 bases from J, the junction kept 1 base outside the gene matches. This CDR3 is built from 11 residues. Germline CDR1 and CDR2: SGDLS and YYNGEE. As concerns this clone: Its antigen is currently unknown.

In the PCR, 60 Vbeta and 13 Jbeta primers were used. The assay was immunoSEQ multiplex PCR, and TCRdb's table has in-frame clones only and misses some. The repertoire shows about 190,000 clones; the top ten hold approximately 0.98%. The chain recombines TRBV9 with TRBJ1-1, with 9 bases matching TRBD1. Sequencing input: PBMCs. The TCR comes from a woman aged 25 to 39 in good health and CMV-seropositive. The CDR3 spells CASGTGPEAFF. DNA of the CDR3: TGTGCCAGCGGGACAGGGCCTGAAGCTTTCTTT.